A single sample is the source of the 8 T cell receptor beta chains below, sequenced in a study of Ad26.COV2.S vaccination and SARS-CoV-2 variants. Produced via immunoSEQ multiplex PCR; TCRdb's table is partial and in-frame only. The sample holds 380,000 or so clones; around four fifths are singletons and the top ten take nearly 7.5%. Treatment in this sample: some 20 received Ad26.COV2.S at low or high dose, single or two shots; several received placebo; per-sample allocation not given. Repertoires come from day 63 after the first vaccine or placebo injection. The source was peripheral blood, collected in a trial of Ad26.COV2.S vaccine versus placebo. The receptors were gathered from a person between 18 and 65 years old who received the Ad26.COV2.S COVID-19 vaccine or a placebo.

The chain uses TRBV5-4 and TRBJ1-1; D possibly corresponds to TRBD1 (5 bases). The CDR3 has 13 residues. V was trimmed by 10 bases and J by 8 bases, leaving 21 bases between them. The germline V gene encodes CDR1 SGHNT and CDR2 YYREEE (reference sequence). CDR3 in DNA: TGTGCCGGGTACGGGGGGATCGGGAAGGAAGCTTTCTTT. Protein product: CAGYGGIGKEAFF.

This chain joins TRBV5-6 and TRBJ1-1; D may be TRBD1 (5 bases). This CDR3 region has 13 residues. Trimming removed 4 bases from V and 11 bases from J, with 18 bases in between. CDR1 and CDR2 (germline): SGHDT, YYEEEE. CDR3: CASSPTGPGDAFF. As DNA, the CDR3 is TGTGCCAGCAGCCCCACGGGGCCGGGGGATGCTTTCTTT.

This clone was observed a few times. V gene TRBV5-3 combines with J gene TRBJ2-2; 8 bases match TRBD1. TRBV5-3 is known as an ORF, though its function is uncertain. The CDR3 runs 17 residues. Trimming at V came to 5 bases and at J to 0 bases, leaving 9 bases not matched to a gene. CDR3 region: CARSTRDRCPNTGELFF. The CDR3 bases are TGTGCCAGAAGTACCCGGGACAGGTGCCCGAACACCGGGGAGCTGTTTTTT.

CDR3 loop: CASSEGGDPLSGTDTQYF. DNA for the CDR3: TGCGCCAGCAGTGAGGGAGGGGACCCCCTTAGTGGCACAGATACGCAGTATTTT. The chain carries TRBV10-1 and TRBJ2-3, with a weak D call TRBD2 (6 bases). V gave up 2 bases and J gave up 1 base, with 19 bases separating them. This CDR3 region has 18 residues. CDR1 WNHNN and CDR2 SYGVQD come from the germline V gene (reference sequence).

The chain links TRBV5-4 to TRBJ1-2; no firm D call. V lost 1 base and J lost 2, with 18 bases in between. CDR1 and CDR2 from the germline V gene are SGHNT and YYREEE (reference sequence). The CDR3 loop spans 17 amino acids. In DNA form, the CDR3 reads TGTGCCAGCAGCTTGCGTGTAGGGTTGGGAGCCAACTATGGCTACACCTTC. Residues: CASSLRVGLGANYGYTF.

This chain joins TRBV5-1 and TRBJ2-6; the D gene could be TRBD1 or TRBD2 (5 bases each). There are 15 residues in the CDR3. Germline-derived CDR1 and CDR2 are SGHRS and YFSETQ. Trimming shortened V by 4 bases and J by 4 bases, and 12 bases separated the two germline ends. CDR3: CASSRDGGGANVLTF. In DNA form, the CDR3 reads TGCGCCAGCAGCCGGGACGGAGGAGGGGCCAACGTCCTGACTTTC.

The rearrangement links TRBV5-4 to TRBJ1-1, with no clear D. Germline CDR1 and CDR2: SGHNT and YYREEE (reference sequence). Trimming cost V 3 bases and J 0 bases, with 6 bases left between them. This CDR3 is built from 13 residues. CDR3: CASSSQVNTEAFF. The CDR3 nucleotides read TGTGCCAGCAGCTCACAAGTGAACACTGAAGCTTTCTTT.

V gene TRBV10-3 combines with J gene TRBJ1-1, with 10 nucleotides matching TRBD1. This CDR3 has 13 amino acids. Trimming cost V 10 bases and J 11 bases; bases outside gene matches: 13. The germline V gene has CDR1 ENHRY and CDR2 SYGVKD. The CDR3 DNA reads as TGTGCCACTAGACAGGGGGCGGTTACAGGGGCTTTCTTT. This sequence encodes CATRQGAVTGAFF.